Shown below are 7 T cell receptor beta chains from a single sample sequenced in a study of low-dose radiotherapy and immunotherapy resistance in tumors. cDNA synthesis used a TRAV/TRBV-specific primer set for both chains. Using a constant-region primer together with a V-primer adapter, TCRs were subjected to 20 to 25 PCR cycles of amplification. MiXCR, applied by TCRdb to the reads, yields one record per CDR3 protein. The table shows 100,000 or so distinct CDR3 sequences, with more than 8.5% occurring only once. Regarding time point: before trial treatment. The sequencing here drew on PBMCs, taken before treatment. The receptors derive from a male donor with prostate cancer.

Many counts were recorded for this clonotype. The chain combines TRBV7-2 with TRBJ1-4; a possible D gene is TRBD1 (5 bases). The CDR3 loop spans 13 amino acids. Trimming stripped 5 bases from V and 12 bases from J, with 16 bases between. Germline V CDR1 and CDR2: SGHTA, FQGNSA. The CDR3 DNA reads as TGTGCCAGCAGCCCAAGACAGAATCAAGAACTGTTTTTT. Protein product: CASSPRQNQELFF.

In this sample, this clonotype turned up many times. The rearrangement joins TRBV9 to TRBJ1-3, with a weak D call TRBD1 (5 bases). This CDR3 is built from 14 residues. CDR1 and CDR2 from the germline V gene are SGDLS and YYNGEE. Trimming cost V 8 bases and J 6 bases, with 18 bases left between them. In DNA, the CDR3 is TGTGCCAGTCCCTCAGAGGGGTCGGAAAACACCATATATTTT. It codes for CASPSEGSENTIYF.

This clonotype was detected many times. The DNA for the CDR3 is TGCGCCAGCAGCACCGGCGGGACTAGCGGGAGGGCCCAGTCCTACGAGCAGTACTTC. Its translation: CASSTGGTSGRAQSYEQYF. The chain links TRBV5-1 to TRBJ2-7; 16 bases are a match to TRBD2. The CDR3 sequence is 19 residues long. The junction had 11 bases not matched to a gene; V was cut back by 4 bases and J by 1 base. In germline, CDR1 is SGHRS, CDR2 YFSETQ.

This clonotype turned up a few times. CDR3 DNA: TGTGCTAGTGGTCCCCAGGATACTGGGGCCAACGTCCTGACTTTC. This encodes CASGPQDTGANVLTF. V gene TRBV12-5 combines with J gene TRBJ2-6, with unresolved D. Germline-derived CDR1 and CDR2 are LGHNT and FRNRAP. With 5 bases removed from V and 2 bases from J, the gap between germline ends came to 10 bases. The CDR3 spans 15 residues. The entire variable domain, with the rest obtained from reference TRBV12-5 and TRBJ2-6, is as follows: DARVTQTPRHKVTEMGQEVTMRCQPILGHNTVFWYRQTMMQGLELLAYFRNRAPLDDSGMPKDRFSAEMPDATLATLKIQPSEPRDSAVYFCASGPQDTGANVLTFGAGSRLTVL.

This clonotype was observed at least ten times. The chain couples TRBV7-8 to TRBJ2-7; 8 bases align to TRBD1. The germline gives CDR1 SGHVS, CDR2 FQNEAQ. After removal of 5 bases from V and 2 bases from J, the junction contained 17 bases not matched to a gene. The CDR3 consists of 18 residues. The DNA for the CDR3 is TGTGCCAGCAGCCCCCAGGCATATTGGACAGGGTACCCCTACGAGCAGTACTTC. Amino acids: CASSPQAYWTGYPYEQYF. The variable domain in full, completed from reference TRBV7-8 and TRBJ2-7, reads GAGVSQSPRYKVAKRGQDVALRCDPISGHVSLFWYQQALGQGPEFLTYFQNEAQLDKSGLPSDRFFAERPEGSVSTLKIQRTQQEDSAVYLCASSPQAYWTGYPYEQYFGPGTRLTVT.

This clonotype was observed at least ten times. The gene calls are TRBV11-3 and TRBJ2-1; a weak D match, TRBD2 (5 bases). Germline V CDR1 and CDR2: SGHNT, YENEEA. V was cut by 0 bases and J by 6 bases, with 9 bases left in between. The CDR3 contains 14 residues. CDR3 amino acids: CASSLDRGFNEQFF. CDR3 in DNA: TGTGCCAGCAGCTTAGATCGGGGATTCAATGAGCAGTTCTTC. Looking up the rest from reference TRBV11-3 and TRBJ2-1 gives the full variable domain: EAGVVQSPRYKIIEKKQPVAFWCNPISGHNTLYWYLQNLGQGPELLIRYENEEAVDDSQLPKDRFSAERLKGVDSTLKIQPAELGDSAVYLCASSLDRGFNEQFFGPGTRLTVL.

This clonotype was counted many times. This sequence joins TRBV18 and TRBJ2-5; D not certain. The CDR3 is 12 residues long. Germline lookup yields CDR1 KGHSH and CDR2 LQKENI. The germline V and J ends were trimmed by 1 base and 4 bases, with 4 bases remaining between them. CDR3 DNA sequence: TGTGCCAGCTCACCACAGGGAGAGACCCAGTACTTC. Residues: CASSPQGETQYF. Full variable domain (outside the CDR3, taken from reference TRBV18 and TRBJ2-5): NAGVMQNPRHLVRRRGQEARLRCSPMKGHSHVYWYRQLPEEGLKFMVYLQKENIIDESGMPKERFSAEFPKEGPSILRIQQVVRGDSAAYFCASSPQGETQYFGPGTRLLVL.